The clone carrying this T cell receptor (beta chain) was detected only a few times. V dropped 8 bases and J dropped 4 bases, with 11 bases sitting between them. The CDR3 contains 12 residues. These data are taken from a study of early T cells in non-severe SARS-CoV-2 infection. TCRdb recomputed calls from the 5' RACE reads with MiXCR, one row per CDR3 protein. The sample contains about 60,000 distinct CDR3 sequences, roughly 10% of which appear only once. The sequencing sample was made of whole blood. The chain combines TRBV12-3 or TRBV12-4 with TRBJ1-1; TRBD1 is a possible D gene (6 bases). The receptor was isolated from an adult who was a healthcare worker with PCR-confirmed SARS-CoV-2 infection or an uninfected control (not recorded which). CDR3 nucleotide sequence: TGTGCCAGCCAGGGGTCGGGCACTGAAGCTTTCTTT. Its translation is CASQGSGTEAFF.